The 25 T cell receptor beta chains below come from one sample, sequenced in a study of blood T cell repertoires in COVID-19. Generated by immunoSEQ multiplex PCR, the TCRdb table keeps only in-frame clones and is missing some. The data show 200,000 to 300,000 clones, 80% to 90% seen once. The sequenced sample was peripheral blood. Receptors were obtained from a man aged 60 to 69 with acute or convalescent COVID-19.

The V gene is TRBV6-1, the J gene TRBJ1-5; 7 bases are a match to TRBD1. The germline gives CDR1 MNHNS, CDR2 SASEGT. The V segment lost 0 bases and the J segment 7 bases; nucleotides outside the gene matches: 9. CDR3 size: 16 residues. DNA of the CDR3: TGTGCCAGCAGTGAAGCAGCGTCAGGGGGTCTGCAGCCCCAGCATTTT. As protein: CASSEAASGGLQPQHF.

This rearrangement joins TRBV6-4 to TRBJ2-7; the D gene is possibly TRBD2 (6 bases). CDR3 length equals 15 residues. Germline V gene sequence: CDR1 MRHNA, CDR2 SNTAGT. The V and J ends lost 9 bases and 2 bases respectively, with 20 bases between them. The CDR3 region has the DNA TGTGCCAGGGGGGGAGGCCCGCCAGGGCCCTACGAGCAGTACTTC. Amino acid sequence: CARGGGPPGPYEQYF.

The chain joins TRBV7-6 to TRBJ2-1; weak D call: TRBD2 (6 bases). Trimming cost V 4 bases and J 0 bases, with 13 bases left between them. The CDR3 is 16 residues long. Germline V gene sequence: CDR1 SGHVS, CDR2 FNYEAQ. This chain's CDR3 is CASSSGDHRSYNEQFF. CDR3 nucleotide sequence: TGTGCCAGCAGCTCGGGGGACCACCGCTCCTACAATGAGCAGTTCTTC.

The V gene is TRBV18, the J gene TRBJ2-7, with 8 bases lining up with TRBD2. The CDR3 consists of 16 residues. Unmatched junction bases numbered 8, after V lost 1 base and J lost 3 bases. Germline CDR1 is KGHSH and CDR2 is LQKENI. CDR3 DNA sequence: TGTGCCAGCTCACCACTGGGCGGGGGGACTTACTACGAGCAGTACTTC. Protein sequence: CASSPLGGGTYYEQYF.

The rearrangement joins TRBV19 to TRBJ2-7; D is possibly TRBD2 (5 bases). The CDR3 spans 15 residues. Trimming removed 1 base from V and 6 bases from J, with 16 bases in between. Germline assignment: CDR1 LNHDA and CDR2 SQIVND (reference sequence). Here the CDR3 reads CASSIAGVGVGEQYF. The CDR3 nucleotides are TGTGCCAGTAGTATAGCCGGTGTGGGAGTCGGCGAGCAGTACTTC. The full variable domain, completed using reference TRBV19 and TRBJ2-7, is DGGITQSPKYLFRKEGQNVTLSCEQNLNHDAMYWYRQDPGQGLRLIYYSQIVNDFQKGDIAEGYSVSREKKESFPLTVTSAQKNPTAFYLCASSIAGVGVGEQYFGPGTRLTVT.

V usage is TRBV9 and J usage is TRBJ2-1, with 7 positions matching TRBD2. This CDR3 has 13 amino acids. Germline V gene lookup returns CDR1 SGDLS and CDR2 YYNGEE. V lost 7 bases to trimming and J lost 7 bases; unmatched junction nucleotides: 8. The CDR3 loop reads CASGAVGGNEQFF. CDR3 in DNA: TGTGCCAGCGGGGCAGTGGGAGGGAATGAGCAGTTCTTC.

V is TRBV5-6 and J is TRBJ1-1, with a tentative D call TRBD1 (6 bases). V dropped 3 bases and J dropped 11 bases, with 14 bases sitting between them. There are 12 residues in the CDR3. Germline lookup yields CDR1 SGHDT and CDR2 YYEEEE. The CDR3 loop reads CASSYGGPDAFF. CDR3 sequence (DNA): TGTGCCAGCAGCTACGGGGGGCCGGATGCTTTCTTT.

This clone is a singleton in its sample. The chain combines TRBV15 with TRBJ2-1; 7 nucleotides match TRBD2. The J segment lost 7 bases and the V segment lost 0 bases, leaving 12 bases of the junction unmatched. The CDR3 is 17 amino acids. Germline lookup yields CDR1 LNHNV and CDR2 YYDKDF (reference sequence). CDR3 sequence: CATSRDRGGRMGNEQFF. The CDR3 coding sequence is TGTGCCACCAGCAGAGATCGGGGCGGGAGAATGGGGAATGAGCAGTTCTTC.

CDR3 residues: CASSLLESLNTEAFF. As DNA, the CDR3 is TGTGCCAGCAGCTTATTAGAGAGTCTGAACACTGAAGCTTTCTTT. The rearrangement uses TRBV13 and TRBJ1-1; D gene unclear. The CDR3 has 15 amino acids. V lost 2 bases and J 0 bases, leaving 10 bases between the germline ends. Germline-derived CDR1 and CDR2 are PRHDT and FYEKMQ (reference sequence). Drawing the rest from reference TRBV13 and TRBJ1-1, the complete variable domain is AAGVIQSPRHLIKEKRETATLKCYPIPRHDTVYWYQQGPGQDPQFLISFYEKMQSDKGSIPDRFSAQQFSDYHSELNMSSLELGDSALYFCASSLLESLNTEAFFGQGTRLTVV.

Turning to this clone: The sample has other DNA sequences that encode this CDR3 too. The CDR3 region is CASSLAGVGETQYF. The CDR3 bases are TGTGCCAGCAGCTTGGCAGGGGTCGGGGAGACCCAGTACTTC. V is TRBV5-4 and J is TRBJ2-5, with a possible D match to TRBD1 (6 bases). CDR1 and CDR2 from the germline V gene are SGHNT and YYREEE (reference sequence). CDR3 length: 14 residues. V dropped 0 bases and J dropped 5 bases, with 11 bases sitting between them.

V usage is TRBV7-6 and J usage is TRBJ1-3, with TRBD1 identical over 8 bases. This CDR3 spans 18 amino acids. CDR1 and CDR2 from the germline V gene are SGHVS and FNYEAQ. The trim removed 1 base at V and 1 base at J, leaving 9 bases unmatched. This chain's CDR3 is CASSLEVWTGSSGNTIYF. The CDR3 DNA follows: TGTGCCAGCAGCTTAGAGGTGTGGACAGGGAGTTCTGGAAACACCATATATTTT. Together with reference TRBV7-6 and TRBJ1-3, the CDR3 gives the full variable domain: GAGVSQSPRYKVTKRGQDVALRCDPISGHVSLYWYRQALGQGPEFLTYFNYEAQQDKSGLPNDRFSAERPEGSISTLTIQRTEQRDSAMYRCASSLEVWTGSSGNTIYFGEGSWLTVV.

The chain joins TRBV28 to TRBJ2-5, with a tentative D call TRBD2 (6 bases). V was clipped by 1 base and J by 1 base, with 10 bases between them. Germline values: CDR1 MDHEN, CDR2 SYDVKM. The CDR3 has 15 amino acids. The CDR3 bases are TGTGCCAGCAGTTTATTTGGTAGCGGCCAAGAGACCCAGTACTTC. Its protein is CASSLFGSGQETQYF.

The chain recombines TRBV15 with TRBJ1-5; D ambiguous. The CDR3 consists of 16 residues. The germline CDR1 and CDR2 sequences are LNHNV and YYDKDF (reference sequence). The V end lost 5 bases, the J end lost 6 bases, and 20 bases lay between the germline ends. CDR3: CATSHTPAAGVQPQHF. CDR3 nucleotides: TGTGCCACCAGCCACACCCCGGCAGCCGGAGTTCAGCCCCAGCATTTT.

This rearrangement joins TRBV6-5 to TRBJ1-6; tentatively, D is TRBD1 (6 bases). The CDR3 runs 14 residues. The ends were cut back, 7 bases at V and 9 bases at J, with 16 bases in the middle. Germline V lookup: CDR1 MNHEY, CDR2 SVGAGI. CDR3 in DNA: TGTGCCAGCACTAGACAGGCGCCGAGTTCACCCCTCCACTTT. This sequence encodes CASTRQAPSSPLHF.

In nucleotides, the CDR3 is TGTGCCAGCAGTACCCCCGGGACACCACCCTACGAGCAGTACTTC. Protein product: CASSTPGTPPYEQYF. The rearrangement links TRBV28 to TRBJ2-7, with a weak D call TRBD1 (6 bases). CDR1 and CDR2 from the germline V gene are MDHEN and SYDVKM. There are 15 residues in the CDR3. V was pared by 5 bases and J by 2 bases, with 16 bases between.

The chain uses TRBV7-8 and TRBJ2-2; D is possibly TRBD1 (5 bases). CDR1 and CDR2 (germline): SGHVS, FQNEAQ. Deletions cut 1 base from V and 3 bases from J, with 18 bases between. This CDR3 comprises 18 residues. The CDR3 reads CASSLEWQGRLDTGELFF. DNA of the CDR3: TGTGCCAGCAGCTTAGAATGGCAGGGTCGGTTGGACACCGGGGAGCTGTTTTTT.

The rearrangement joins TRBV27 to TRBJ2-7, with 9 nucleotides matching TRBD1. CDR3 length: 14 residues. Germline CDR1 and CDR2: MNHEY and SMNVEV (reference sequence). V was clipped by 4 bases and J by 3 bases; unmatched bases: 4. The CDR3 region is CASSSRDRVYEQYF. The DNA for the CDR3 is TGTGCCAGCAGTTCCAGGGACAGGGTCTACGAGCAGTACTTC.

This clone showed up just once. The V gene is TRBV7-2, the J gene TRBJ2-7; 11 nucleotides line up with TRBD2. The trim removed 4 bases at V and 3 bases at J, leaving 5 bases unmatched. The length of the CDR3 is 15 residues. Per germline, CDR1 SGHTA and CDR2 FQGNSA. The chain's CDR3 is CASSSRLAGSYEQYF. The CDR3 nucleotides read TGTGCCAGCAGCTCCCGACTAGCGGGAAGCTACGAGCAGTACTTC.

The chain carries TRBV7-3 and TRBJ2-3; 12 nucleotides line up with TRBD2. V lost 4 bases to trimming and J lost 7 bases; unmatched junction nucleotides: 3. Germline lookup yields CDR1 SGHTA and CDR2 FQGTGA. CDR3 length equals 14 residues. Written as DNA, the CDR3 is TGTGCCAGCAGCTCGGGACTAGCGGGTAATACGCAGTATTTT. This sequence encodes CASSSGLAGNTQYF.

V is TRBV7-3 and J is TRBJ1-3; D is uncertain. The CDR3 sequence is 19 residues long. V lost 5 bases, J lost 0 bases, and 23 bases lay in between. The V gene's germline CDR1 is SGHTA and CDR2 FQGTGA. The CDR3 is CASSKTPTWAESSGNTIYF. CDR3 DNA sequence: TGTGCCAGCAGCAAAACTCCGACGTGGGCAGAGAGCTCTGGAAACACCATATATTTT.

The chain recombines TRBV6-1 with TRBJ2-1, with TRBD2 matching over 8 bases. The CDR3 is 17 amino acids. V lost 2 bases and J lost 0; bases outside the gene matches: 6. Germline values: CDR1 MNHNS, CDR2 SASEGT. The CDR3 DNA follows: TGTGCCAGCAGTGAATCCTTGCGGGGGGCCTCCTACAATGAGCAGTTCTTC. Protein product: CASSESLRGASYNEQFF.

This clone occurred once. This rearrangement joins TRBV3-1 (or the pseudogene TRBV3-2) to TRBJ1-2, with 9 bases that match TRBD1. V lost 4 bases, J lost 0 bases, and 9 bases stayed unmatched. From germline, CDR1 is LGHDT and CDR2 YNNKEL (reference sequence). The CDR3 sequence is 17 residues long. The CDR3, as DNA: TGTGCCAGCAGCCTGCAAACCGGGACAGGGCCTAACTATGGCTACACCTTC. Its translation is CASSLQTGTGPNYGYTF.

The chain joins TRBV5-6 to TRBJ1-3, with D maybe TRBD1 (6 bases). The V gene's germline CDR1 is SGHDT and CDR2 YYEEEE. V was trimmed by 3 bases and J by 4 bases, leaving 11 bases between them. This CDR3 is built from 14 residues. CDR3 in DNA: TGTGCCAGCAGCTGGGGGCGCTCCGGAAACACCATATATTTT. This translates into CASSWGRSGNTIYF.

The rearrangement uses TRBV29-1 and TRBJ1-1; D is perhaps TRBD1 (6 bases). The CDR3 runs 13 residues. In germline, CDR1 is SQVTM, CDR2 ANQGSEA. V lost 7 bases to trimming and J lost 0 bases, with 12 bases between them. CDR3 sequence: CSGTRGLNTEAFF. The CDR3 nucleotides are TGCAGCGGAACCAGGGGTTTGAACACTGAAGCTTTCTTT.

This chain joins TRBV18 and TRBJ2-3; a weak D match, TRBD2 (5 bases). The germline gives CDR1 KGHSH, CDR2 LQKENI. V gave up 3 bases and J gave up 5 bases, with 6 bases separating them. CDR3 length: 12 residues. The CDR3 here is CASSPAGDTQYF. The CDR3, as DNA: TGTGCCAGCTCACCGGCGGGAGATACGCAGTATTTT.